These 30 T cell receptor beta chains share one sample of origin, sequenced in a study of CD8 T cells in ankylosing spondylitis (TCRdb year 2017). General study outcomes and caveats: Blood from ankylosing spondylitis patients appeared to be characterized by a TCR beta motif composed of 7 to 9 highly homologous amino acid variants.

The library relied on 5' RACE. TCRdb names Illumina HiSeq 2500 as the instrument used. TCRdb took the public reads, trimmed them with fastp at Q25, ran MiXCR for clone calling and kept in-frame beta chains. Identical CDR3 protein sequences are pooled into one entry, listed with their most common genes and DNA. For this sample the table gives 450,000 or so distinct CDR3 sequences, of which about 25% were detected only once. Approximately 1% of the sample is taken by the ten largest. These receptors lack a known antigen. Specimen: blood, either unsorted or a sorted T cell fraction (not recorded which). The source of these receptors is a male donor with ankylosing spondylitis.

This clonotype showed up just a few times. This chain connects TRBV29-1 to TRBJ2-1; D perhaps matches TRBD1 (6 bases). Between the trimmed V and J ends, which lost 6 bases and 1 base, there was a span of 16 bases. Germline V gene lookup returns CDR1 SQVTM and CDR2 ANQGSEA. The length of the CDR3 is 15 residues. The CDR3 sequence: CSVAGGQLSYNEQFF. CDR3 sequence (DNA): TGCAGCGTGGCCGGCGGACAGCTTTCCTACAATGAGCAGTTCTTC.

The chain carries TRBV29-1 and TRBJ1-1; D unresolved. Per germline, CDR1 SQVTM and CDR2 ANQGSEA. Trimming removed 3 bases at V and 1 base at J, with 9 bases between. The length of the CDR3 is 13 residues. The CDR3 coding sequence is TGCAGCGTTGATTTCCGGGAGAACACTGAAGCTTTCTTT. The encoded protein is CSVDFRENTEAFF.

This sequence joins TRBV11-2 and TRBJ2-3; D gene unclear. The CDR3 is made up of 13 amino acids. The germline gives CDR1 SGHAT, CDR2 FQNNGV. Between the trimmed V and J ends, which lost 5 bases and 4 bases, there was a span of 10 bases. DNA for the CDR3: TGTGCCAGCAGCGTCGCTGTCTCAGATACGCAGTATTTT. Residues: CASSVAVSDTQYF.

This sequence joins TRBV5-1 and TRBJ1-2; D might be TRBD1 (5 bases). Germline V lookup: CDR1 SGHRS, CDR2 YFSETQ. This CDR3 spans 15 amino acids. V shed 0 bases and J shed 6 bases, with 15 bases lying between them. The CDR3 here is CASSLAVVGAHGYTF. The DNA of the CDR3 is TGCGCCAGCAGCTTGGCTGTGGTAGGGGCGCATGGCTACACCTTC. Looking up the rest from reference TRBV5-1 and TRBJ1-2 gives the full variable domain: KAGVTQTPRYLIKTRGQQVTLSCSPISGHRSVSWYQQTPGQGLQFLFEYFSETQRNKGNFPGRFSGRQFSNSRSEMNVSTLELGDSALYLCASSLAVVGAHGYTFGSGTRLTVV.

This clonotype was found a few times. The chain carries TRBV20-1 and TRBJ2-3; D unclear. This CDR3 contains 15 residues. V gave up 5 bases and J gave up 0 bases, with 15 bases separating them. In germline, CDR1 is DFQATT, CDR2 SNEGSKA (reference sequence). The CDR3 reads CSALGPISSTDTQYF. CDR3 nucleotide sequence: TGCAGTGCTCTGGGCCCGATTAGTAGCACAGATACGCAGTATTTT.

The chain has TRBV27 and TRBJ2-4; 11 bases agree with TRBD1. The junction had 1 base not matched to a gene; V was cut back by 2 bases and J by 1 base. The germline V gene encodes CDR1 MNHEY and CDR2 SMNVEV (reference sequence). This CDR3 contains 16 residues. The CDR3 DNA reads TGTGCCAGCAGTTTAGGGACAGGGGGGGCCAAAAACATTCAGTACTTC. The encoded protein is CASSLGTGGAKNIQYF.

The DNA for the CDR3 is TGTGCCACCAGCAGAAAAGGGGGAAATGAGCAGTTCTTC. Translation: CATSRKGGNEQFF. This rearrangement joins TRBV15 to TRBJ2-1, with D possibly TRBD1 on 6 matching bases. The CDR3 loop spans 13 amino acids. Germline loops: CDR1 LNHNV, CDR2 YYDKDF (reference sequence). The V gene lost 2 bases and the J gene lost 7 bases, with 9 bases spanning the gap.

This clonotype was observed at least ten times. The chain is built from TRBV29-1 and TRBJ2-5, with TRBD1 identical over 9 bases. There are 14 residues in the CDR3. Germline CDR1 reads SQVTM; CDR2 reads ANQGSEA. V lost 8 bases and J lost 5; bases outside the gene matches: 12. Here the CDR3 reads CSHTTGGGLETQYF. In nucleotides, the CDR3 is TGCAGCCACACCACAGGGGGCGGATTGGAGACCCAGTACTTC.

V and J are TRBV20-1 and TRBJ1-2; D may be TRBD1 (5 bases). Trimming shortened V by 0 bases and J by 6 bases, and 14 bases separated the two germline ends. This CDR3 contains 14 residues. Germline-derived CDR1 and CDR2 are DFQATT and SNEGSKA (reference sequence). The CDR3 sequence is CSARDPRTIDGYTF. CDR3 coding DNA: TGCAGTGCTAGAGATCCCAGGACAATAGATGGCTACACCTTC.

The chain links TRBV6-1 to TRBJ1-3; no definite D call. The V gene's germline CDR1 is MNHNS and CDR2 SASEGT. This CDR3 is 12 amino acids long. Trimming removed 7 bases at V and 0 bases at J, with 4 bases between. CDR3 nucleotide sequence: TGTGCCAGCACGATCTCTGGAAACACCATATATTTT. Translating gives CASTISGNTIYF.

This chain uses TRBV5-1 with TRBJ2-1; 8 positions match TRBD2. The CDR3 covers 16 residues. J gave up 5 bases and V 4 bases, and 11 bases lay outside the gene matches. Germline loops: CDR1 SGHRS, CDR2 YFSETQ. The CDR3 bases are TGCGCCAGCAGCCCCGGGCCAGCGGGAGCACACAATGAGCAGTTCTTC. Translation gives CASSPGPAGAHNEQFF.

The CDR3: CASSTGFQSNQPQHF. DNA for the CDR3: TGTGCCAGCTCAACGGGATTTCAGAGCAATCAGCCCCAGCATTTT. The chain carries TRBV18 and TRBJ1-5; D is unclear. Per the germline V gene, CDR1 is KGHSH and CDR2 is LQKENI. This CDR3 is 15 amino acids long. V lost 5 bases and J lost 1, with 12 bases in between.

The chain employs TRBV18 and TRBJ1-1; no reliable D call. CDR3 length equals 14 residues. V was shortened by 2 bases and J by 7 bases, with 14 bases between the two germline ends. Per germline, CDR1 KGHSH and CDR2 LQKENI. CDR3 residues: CASSPVGTIFEAFF. The CDR3 DNA sequence: TGTGCCAGCTCACCAGTGGGAACTATCTTTGAAGCTTTCTTT. The variable domain in full, completed from reference TRBV18 and TRBJ1-1, reads NAGVMQNPRHLVRRRGQEARLRCSPMKGHSHVYWYRQLPEEGLKFMVYLQKENIIDESGMPKERFSAEFPKEGPSILRIQQVVRGDSAAYFCASSPVGTIFEAFFGQGTRLTVV.

The DNA of the CDR3 is TGCGCCAGCAGAATCTCCTCGCCTGGGTGGGAGAACACCTACGAGCAGTACTTC. Translated: CASRISSPGWENTYEQYF. The chain employs TRBV5-1 and TRBJ2-7; maybe TRBD2 (5 bases). The V and J ends lost 5 bases and 2 bases respectively, with 26 bases between them. There are 18 residues in the CDR3. Germline V CDR1 and CDR2: SGHRS, YFSETQ.

The chain joins TRBV20-1 to TRBJ1-5; D is perhaps TRBD1 (5 bases). Germline V lookup: CDR1 DFQATT, CDR2 SNEGSKA (reference sequence). Between the trimmed V and J ends, which lost 1 base and 8 bases, there was a span of 12 bases. This CDR3 has 13 residues. CDR3 in DNA: TGCAGTGCTAGAGTGCCGGGGGTCGAGCCCCAGCATTTT. This encodes CSARVPGVEPQHF.

The chain couples TRBV5-1 to TRBJ2-2; 8 bases map to TRBD2. CDR3 length equals 16 residues. V trimming: 4 bases; J trimming: 2 bases; junction bases outside the gene matches: 7. CDR1 is SGHRS and CDR2 is YFSETQ in the germline V gene. CDR3 region: CASSIALAGNTGELFF. Written as DNA, the CDR3 is TGCGCCAGCAGCATCGCCCTAGCGGGTAACACCGGGGAGCTGTTTTTT.

This chain uses TRBV28 with TRBJ2-4; tentatively, D is TRBD1 (6 bases). The germline V gene encodes CDR1 MDHEN and CDR2 SYDVKM. The length of the CDR3 is 20 residues. Trimming took 2 bases from V and 3 from J, leaving 26 bases between them. DNA for the CDR3: TGTGCCAGCAGTTTAGGGTTAACAGGGTGGGAAGATCGGAGCAAAAACATTCAGTACTTC. Amino acid sequence: CASSLGLTGWEDRSKNIQYF. Full variable domain (outside the CDR3, taken from reference TRBV28 and TRBJ2-4): DVKVTQSSRYLVKRTGEKVFLECVQDMDHENMFWYRQDPGLGLRLIYFSYDVKMKEKGDIPEGYSVSREKKERFSLILESASTNQTSMYLCASSLGLTGWEDRSKNIQYFGAGTRLSVL.

V is TRBV12-3 or TRBV12-4 and J is TRBJ1-5, with 9 bases that match TRBD1. V was pared by 0 bases and J by 2 bases, with 2 bases of the junction left unmatched. The CDR3 is made up of 16 amino acids. The CDR3 DNA follows: TGTGCCAGCAGTTTAGCCCGGGACAGGGGCAATCAGCCCCAGCATTTT. Residues: CASSLARDRGNQPQHF.

The chain employs TRBV11-3 and TRBJ2-1, with D possibly being TRBD1 (6 bases). This CDR3 has 13 residues. V gave up 7 bases and J gave up 4 bases, with 11 bases separating them. Germline loops: CDR1 SGHNT, CDR2 YENEEA. The CDR3 protein is CASTPRGYNEQFF. The CDR3 nucleotides read TGTGCCAGCACCCCGAGGGGGTACAATGAGCAGTTCTTC.

The chain links TRBV5-1 to TRBJ2-3, with 8 bases that match TRBD2. The ends lost 6 bases at V and 3 bases at J; junction bases unmatched: 9. The CDR3 totals 15 residues. From germline, CDR1 is SGHRS and CDR2 YFSETQ. The CDR3 DNA sequence: TGCGCCAGCACCATCAGCGGGAGTGTTACAGATACGCAGTATTTT. Translating it yields CASTISGSVTDTQYF. Looking up the rest from reference TRBV5-1 and TRBJ2-3 gives the full variable domain: KAGVTQTPRYLIKTRGQQVTLSCSPISGHRSVSWYQQTPGQGLQFLFEYFSETQRNKGNFPGRFSGRQFSNSRSEMNVSTLELGDSALYLCASTISGSVTDTQYFGPGTRLTVL.

The chain has TRBV6-2 or TRBV6-3 and TRBJ2-7; D possibly corresponds to TRBD2 (6 bases). The CDR3 is 16 residues long. The germline V gene encodes CDR1 MNHEY and CDR2 SVGEGT. Trimming took 6 bases from V and 1 from J, leaving 19 bases between them. As DNA, the CDR3 is TGTGCCAGCAGGGGGACCGGGAGCACTGGTTCCTACGAGCAGTACTTC. Encoded protein: CASRGTGSTGSYEQYF.

There are a few counts of this clonotype. The chain combines TRBV7-8 with TRBJ2-7; 9 nucleotides line up with TRBD2. Trimming took 4 bases from V and 5 from J; bases not matched to a gene: 12. Germline V gene data show CDR1 as SGHVS and CDR2 as FQNEAQ. The CDR3 spans 16 residues. CDR3 bases: TGTGCCAGCAGCTCCGCCGAGGCGGGAGGGCCCCACGAGCAGTACGTC. Its translation is CASSSAEAGGPHEQYV.

The chain recombines TRBV5-1 with TRBJ2-2; no reliable D call. Trimming cost V 4 bases and J 3 bases, with 13 bases left between them. CDR1 is SGHRS, CDR2 YFSETQ, per germline. The CDR3 runs to 15 residues. The chain's CDR3 is CASSRTGPYTGELFF. The DNA for the CDR3 is TGCGCCAGCAGCAGAACCGGACCGTACACCGGGGAGCTGTTTTTT.

This clonotype was detected many times. The V and J genes are TRBV20-1 and TRBJ2-1, with 10 bases lining up with TRBD2. This CDR3 has 15 residues. The germline V gene has CDR1 DFQATT and CDR2 SNEGSKA (reference sequence). V lost 2 bases, J lost 7 bases, and 8 bases stayed unmatched. The DNA of the CDR3 is TGCAGTGCTAGAAAGGTAGCGGGAGGAGGTAATGAGCAGTTCTTC. Translating it yields CSARKVAGGGNEQFF.

The sample holds a few counts of this clonotype. The genes are TRBV7-2 and TRBJ2-4; TRBD1 might be the D (5 bases). CDR3 length: 14 residues. The ends were cut back, 3 bases at V and 6 bases at J, with 12 bases in the middle. CDR1 SGHTA and CDR2 FQGNSA come from the germline V gene. CDR3 sequence (DNA): TGTGCCAGCAGCTTGAGTAGGGGCTCAAACATTCAGTACTTC. Translating gives CASSLSRGSNIQYF.

This clonotype was observed a few times. J is TRBJ2-5 and V is TRBV18, with no clear D. The germline gives CDR1 KGHSH, CDR2 LQKENI. V lost 3 bases and J 1 base, leaving 9 bases between the germline ends. The CDR3 has 14 residues. The CDR3 bases are TGTGCCAGCTCACCGCCGGACGGCCAAGAGACCCAGTACTTC. Translation: CASSPPDGQETQYF.

The chain carries TRBV7-8 and TRBJ1-2; the match to TRBD1 covers 9 bases. This CDR3 region has 15 residues. Unmatched junction bases numbered 2, after V lost 1 base and J lost 2 bases. Germline V gene data show CDR1 as SGHVS and CDR2 as FQNEAQ. CDR3 protein: CASSLGTGENYGYTF. DNA of the CDR3: TGTGCCAGCAGCTTAGGGACAGGGGAAAACTATGGCTACACCTTC.

J is TRBJ2-7 and V is TRBV5-1; 9 positions match TRBD1. V shed 5 bases and J 0 bases; nucleotides not matched to a gene: 6. CDR3 length: 15 amino acids. Germline assignment: CDR1 SGHRS and CDR2 YFSETQ. The CDR3 is CASSRDRASSYEQYF. CDR3 nucleotide sequence: TGCGCCAGCAGTCGGGACAGGGCGAGCTCCTACGAGCAGTACTTC.

This sequence joins TRBV20-1 and TRBJ1-5; weak D call: TRBD1 (6 bases). The CDR3 extends over 18 amino acids. Trimming cost V 3 bases and J 0 bases, with 21 bases left between them. The V gene's germline CDR1 is DFQATT and CDR2 SNEGSKA (reference sequence). The CDR3 sequence is CSARTRGRGRYSNQPQHF. DNA for the CDR3: TGCAGTGCTAGGACCCGCGGCAGGGGCCGATATAGCAATCAGCCCCAGCATTTT.

V gene TRBV5-1 combines with J gene TRBJ2-2, with 11 nucleotides matching TRBD1. J was trimmed by 4 bases and V by 1 base; bases with no gene match: 3. The CDR3 totals 16 residues. CDR1 SGHRS and CDR2 YFSETQ come from the germline V gene. As DNA, the CDR3 is TGCGCCAGCAGCTTGAAAGGGACAGGGGGCACCGGGGAGCTGTTTTTT. Translation gives CASSLKGTGGTGELFF.